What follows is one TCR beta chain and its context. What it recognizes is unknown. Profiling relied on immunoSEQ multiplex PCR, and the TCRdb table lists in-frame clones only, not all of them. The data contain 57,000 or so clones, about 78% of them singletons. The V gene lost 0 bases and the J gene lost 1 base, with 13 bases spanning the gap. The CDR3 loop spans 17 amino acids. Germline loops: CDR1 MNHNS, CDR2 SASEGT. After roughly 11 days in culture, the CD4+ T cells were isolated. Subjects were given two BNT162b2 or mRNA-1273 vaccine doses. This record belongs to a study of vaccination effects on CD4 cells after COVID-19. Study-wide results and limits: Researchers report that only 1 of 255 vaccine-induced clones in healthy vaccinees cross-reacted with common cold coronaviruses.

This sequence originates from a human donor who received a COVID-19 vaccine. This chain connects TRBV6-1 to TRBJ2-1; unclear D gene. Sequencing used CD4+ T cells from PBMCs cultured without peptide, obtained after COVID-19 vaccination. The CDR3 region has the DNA TGTGCCAGCAGTGAAGCGCGTGCGCGGATATCCTACAATGAGCAGTTCTTC. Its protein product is CASSEARARISYNEQFF.